The table lists the clone carrying this T cell receptor beta chain with a few counts. The CDR3 is 15 residues long. Germline values: CDR1 LNHDA, CDR2 SQIVND (reference sequence). J lost 8 bases, V lost 5 bases, and 8 bases had no gene match. Researchers prepared the TCRbeta library using unique molecular identifiers, the study reports. TCRdb itself ran the PCR reads through MiXCR, one entry per CDR3 protein. The sample yields 15,000 to 20,000 distinct CDR3 sequences, roughly 12% seen once. The record originates from a study of T-cell reconstitution after alpha-beta-depleted transplantation in children.

The rearrangement joins TRBV19 to TRBJ2-1, with TRBD2 identical over 11 bases. This receptor was identified in a boy younger than two who had a stem cell transplant for Wiskott-Aldrich syndrome, so the T cells may come from the graft donor. Sequenced here: PBMCs, mostly from graft donor cells, sampled 180 days after TCRalphabeta/CD19-depleted stem cell transplant. CDR3 coding DNA: TGTGCCAGTAGTTCAACTAGCGGGAGTATCTATGAGCAGTTCTTC. Amino acid sequence: CASSSTSGSIYEQFF.